This TCR beta chain was profiled in a study of radiotherapy plus CTLA-4 blockade in lung cancer (dated by TCRdb to the late 2010s). For the study in its entirety: Among enrolled patients, about 17% had an objective response and 25% to 35% reached disease control.

What the authors observed across the whole study: Early dynamic changes in blood T cell clones, together with increased serum interferon-beta after radiation, were reported as the strongest predictors of response. After treatment with radiotherapy and ipilimumab, TCR clones that originated in tumors expanded in peripheral blood.

The library relied on the immunoSEQ multiplex PCR assay. What TCRdb holds here is the immuneACCESS table cut down to in-frame rearrangements. Part of the clones is not present; checked against another copy, under half of the missing clones reflect an unresolved V gene, and the others are unexplained. The sample table records about 98,000 clones; about 86% of these occur just once. The ten top clones hold 4% to 6% of the sample. Cut back by 3 bases and 6 bases, the V and J ends lie 11 bases apart. The germline V gene (reference sequence) supplies CDR1 LNHDA and CDR2 SQIVND. Including cysteine and phenylalanine, the CDR3 has 13 amino acids. The read is trimmed to its CDR3 DNA, 39 bases read in frame from base 1. In this study, focal radiation therapy paired with CTLA-4 blockade (ipilimumab) was tested in patients who had chemo-refractory metastatic non-small-cell lung cancer. Remarks on this clone: No cognate antigen has been identified for it. Base qualities are not provided; no much larger clone lies one nucleotide away.

Recombination connected TRBV19 to TRBJ1-2; no D segment can be confidently identified. The sequence was obtained from a human donor with non-small cell lung cancer that progressed on radiotherapy plus ipilimumab. Sequencing was performed on peripheral blood, taken from a patient treated with radiotherapy plus ipilimumab. The CDR3 protein sequence reads: CASSMLNQDGYTF. The bases read TGTGCCAGTAGTATGCTTAACCAGGATGGCTACACCTTC.